This entry lists 29 T cell receptor beta chains sequenced from one sample in a study of response to subunit inactivated influenza vaccine. TCRdb re-analysed the RT-PCR reads in MiXCR, keeping a single row per CDR3 protein. The repertoire includes around 750,000 distinct CDR3 sequences, roughly 20% of them detected once, and 10% to 13% sits in the top ten. The source material was PBMCs from blood, sampled more than 4 days after vaccination. The receptor set was obtained from a man aged 45-65 years who received an inactivated influenza vaccine.

This clonotype has at least ten counts. The gene calls are TRBV5-1 and TRBJ2-1; D gene ambiguous. The CDR3 contains 13 residues. Germline V lookup: CDR1 SGHRS, CDR2 YFSETQ. Trimming left V 3 bases short and J 2 bases short, with 6 bases between. CDR3 residues: CASSSDPYNEQFF. CDR3 DNA sequence: TGCGCCAGCAGCTCGGACCCCTACAATGAGCAGTTCTTC.

This clonotype was seen many times. This chain joins TRBV12-3 or TRBV12-4 and TRBJ2-7; the D is unclear. CDR3 length: 16 residues. Between the trimmed V and J ends, which lost 6 bases and 6 bases, there was a span of 24 bases. Here the CDR3 reads CASSYGWEVESVEQYF. CDR3 coding DNA: TGTGCCAGCAGCTATGGCTGGGAAGTGGAGAGCGTCGAGCAGTACTTC.

In this sample, this clonotype turned up a few times. The chain employs TRBV29-1 and TRBJ2-3; possibly TRBD1 or TRBD2 for D (5 bases each). The germline CDR1 and CDR2 sequences are SQVTM and ANQGSEA. V gave up 3 bases and J gave up 0 bases, with 16 bases separating them. The CDR3 is 16 amino acids. This chain's CDR3 is CSVETPEWGSTDTQYF. In DNA, the CDR3 is TGCAGCGTTGAGACACCCGAATGGGGGAGCACAGATACGCAGTATTTT.

In this sample, this clonotype turned up a few times. The chain is built from TRBV20-1 and TRBJ2-3; a possible D gene is TRBD2 (6 bases). The CDR3 runs 14 residues. V was cut by 2 bases and J by 5 bases, with 14 bases left in between. From germline, CDR1 is DFQATT and CDR2 SNEGSKA (reference sequence). The CDR3 region is CSARSGGARDTQYF. CDR3 nucleotides: TGCAGTGCTAGATCTGGCGGGGCGAGAGATACGCAGTATTTT.

This clonotype was seen a handful of times. V usage is TRBV7-8 and J usage is TRBJ2-5; 7 positions match TRBD1. This CDR3 contains 17 residues. V shed 5 bases, J shed 1 base, and the junction held 13 bases outside the gene matches. Per the germline V gene, CDR1 is SGHVS and CDR2 is FQNEAQ. CDR3 protein: CASSRTGRVASQETQYF. CDR3 sequence (DNA): TGTGCCAGCAGCCGGACAGGCAGGGTGGCTAGCCAAGAGACCCAGTACTTC.

The chain combines TRBV20-1 with TRBJ2-7; 8 bases match TRBD2. Germline V lookup: CDR1 DFQATT, CDR2 SNEGSKA (reference sequence). The J segment lost 0 bases and the V segment lost 3 bases, leaving 7 bases of the junction unmatched. This CDR3 spans 15 amino acids. CDR3 loop: CSASPSSGSSYEQYF. The CDR3 coding sequence is TGCAGTGCTAGCCCTTCTAGCGGGTCCTCCTACGAGCAGTACTTC.

This clonotype was counted only a few times. V and J are TRBV12-3 or TRBV12-4 and TRBJ1-2, with TRBD1 matching over 7 bases. This CDR3 comprises 16 residues. Unmatched junction bases numbered 9, after V lost 5 bases and J lost 0 bases. CDR3 in amino acids: CASSPGQAQANYGYTF. DNA of the CDR3: TGTGCCAGCAGTCCAGGACAGGCCCAAGCTAACTATGGCTACACCTTC.

This clonotype showed up just a few times. The chain employs TRBV10-3 and TRBJ2-1; 7 bases are shared with TRBD2. This CDR3 region has 15 residues. The junction had 3 bases not matched to a gene; V was cut back by 4 bases and J by 0 bases. Germline V lookup: CDR1 ENHRY, CDR2 SYGVKD. The CDR3 bases are TGTGCCATCAGTGGGGGGGGAAGCTCCTACAATGAGCAGTTCTTC. This gives the protein CAISGGGSSYNEQFF.

The sample holds one count of this clonotype. The rearrangement links TRBV29-1 to TRBJ2-7; 9 bases fit TRBD2. The CDR3 has 12 amino acids. The germline CDR1 and CDR2 sequences are SQVTM and ANQGSEA. V lost 4 bases and J lost 6; bases outside the gene matches: 4. CDR3 sequence (DNA): TGCAGCGTTGGTCCTAGCGGGACCGAGCAGTACTTC. As protein: CSVGPSGTEQYF.

This chain uses TRBV20-1 with TRBJ2-1; TRBD2 matches 8 bases. V lost 1 base, J lost 8 bases, and 7 bases stayed unmatched. The V gene's germline CDR1 is DFQATT and CDR2 SNEGSKA (reference sequence). The CDR3 contains 14 residues. As DNA, the CDR3 is TGCAGTGCTAGAGGGGGAGCGGGGGAATATGAGCAGTTCTTC. Its protein is CSARGGAGEYEQFF.

This clonotype has just a few counts. In DNA, the CDR3 is TGTGCCAGCAGTTCCAGACGGGGCGAGAACACTGAAGCTTTCTTT. The encoded protein is CASSSRRGENTEAFF. V gene TRBV6-5 combines with J gene TRBJ1-1, with D perhaps matching TRBD1 (5 bases). V lost 4 bases, J lost 1 base, and 13 bases lay in between. Germline CDR1 reads MNHEY; CDR2 reads SVGAGI. The CDR3 has 15 residues.

This clonotype was seen many times. J is TRBJ2-5 and V is TRBV11-2, with TRBD2 matching 12 bases. The V segment lost 2 bases and the J segment 8 bases; nucleotides outside the gene matches: 3. Germline V gene data show CDR1 as SGHAT and CDR2 as FQNNGV. The CDR3 is made up of 14 amino acids. This CDR3 is CASSLPSGRETQYF. In nucleotides, the CDR3 is TGTGCCAGCAGCTTACCTAGCGGGAGGGAAACCCAGTACTTC.

The chain is built from TRBV12-3 or TRBV12-4 and TRBJ2-2, with 10 bases matching TRBD2. V lost 3 bases to trimming and J lost 7 bases; unmatched junction nucleotides: 5. The CDR3 has 15 amino acids. The CDR3: CASSFSSGGNGELFF. The CDR3 nucleotides are TGTGCCAGCAGTTTTTCTAGCGGGGGTAACGGGGAGCTGTTTTTT.

This clonotype was detected a few times. The chain employs TRBV10-3 and TRBJ2-5; no clear D gene. The CDR3 covers 14 residues. V shed 0 bases and J shed 6 bases, with 11 bases lying between them. In germline, CDR1 is ENHRY, CDR2 SYGVKD. CDR3 region: CAISESNRPKTQYF. CDR3 DNA: TGTGCCATCAGTGAGTCGAACAGACCAAAGACCCAGTACTTC.

This clonotype has just a few counts. The chain carries TRBV28 and TRBJ2-7; no clear D. This CDR3 is 14 amino acids long. Germline lookup yields CDR1 MDHEN and CDR2 SYDVKM. Trimming shortened V by 10 bases and J by 0 bases, and 16 bases separated the two germline ends. CDR3 nucleotides: TGTGCCACAAACCGGATTCTGAGCTCCTACGAGCAGTACTTC. It yields the protein CATNRILSSYEQYF. Supplemented by reference TRBV28 and TRBJ2-7, the full variable domain reads DVKVTQSSRYLVKRTGEKVFLECVQDMDHENMFWYRQDPGLGLRLIYFSYDVKMKEKGDIPEGYSVSREKKERFSLILESASTNQTSMYLCATNRILSSYEQYFGPGTRLTVT.

The chain combines TRBV9 with TRBJ1-6; 8 nucleotides match TRBD1. The ends lost 3 bases at V and 9 bases at J; junction bases unmatched: 2. The V gene's germline CDR1 is SGDLS and CDR2 YYNGEE. The CDR3 length is 13 residues. CDR3 coding DNA: TGTGCCAGCAGCGAGGGGACAGGTTCACCCCTCCACTTT. Translating it yields CASSEGTGSPLHF.

This clonotype was detected ten times or more. The chain combines TRBV12-3 or TRBV12-4 with TRBJ1-4; D not resolved. The CDR3 totals 16 residues. V was pared by 7 bases and J by 2 bases, with 17 bases between. The CDR3 reads CASKYSHGWTNEKLFF. The CDR3 DNA sequence: TGTGCCAGCAAATACTCACATGGGTGGACTAATGAAAAACTGTTTTTT.

This clonotype showed up just a few times. The genes are TRBV30 and TRBJ2-5; a possible D gene is TRBD1 (5 bases). The germline CDR1 and CDR2 sequences are GTSNPN and SVGIG (reference sequence). The V gene lost 5 bases and the J gene lost 4 bases, with 14 bases spanning the gap. The CDR3 covers 13 residues. CDR3 sequence reads: CAWSSWGRETQYF. In DNA, the CDR3 is TGTGCCTGGTCGTCCTGGGGCCGAGAGACCCAGTACTTC.

V and J are TRBV6-5 and TRBJ2-7; 7 nucleotides line up with TRBD1. The CDR3 is 16 residues long. CDR1 is MNHEY and CDR2 is SVGAGI in the germline V gene. J was trimmed by 0 bases and V by 2 bases; bases with no gene match: 7. The CDR3 here is CASSYQTGTSSYEQYF. The CDR3 DNA sequence: TGTGCCAGCAGTTACCAGACAGGGACGAGCTCCTACGAGCAGTACTTC.

This clonotype was detected a few times. A much larger clone sits a single nucleotide away, making a read error possible. The V and J genes are TRBV25-1 and TRBJ2-3; D is unresolved. V was pared by 3 bases and J by 2 bases, with 3 bases between. Germline CDR1 reads MGHDK; CDR2 reads SYGVNS. The CDR3 sequence is 12 residues long. CDR3 region: CASSDPTDTQYF. DNA of the CDR3: TGTGCCAGCAGTGATCCCACAGATACGCAGTATTTT.

The rearrangement links TRBV28 to TRBJ2-1; D not certain. Germline assignment: CDR1 MDHEN and CDR2 SYDVKM. V was trimmed by 1 base and J by 2 bases, leaving 12 bases between them. The length of the CDR3 is 16 residues. CDR3 protein: CASSLLRGRTYNEQFF. In nucleotides, the CDR3 is TGTGCCAGCAGTTTATTGCGCGGCCGTACCTACAATGAGCAGTTCTTC.

Only a few counts were recorded for this clonotype. The V and J genes are TRBV7-8 and TRBJ2-5; the match to TRBD2 covers 7 bases. This CDR3 contains 17 residues. Germline V gene lookup returns CDR1 SGHVS and CDR2 FQNEAQ. V dropped 7 bases and J dropped 4; count of bases not matched to a gene: 18. The DNA of the CDR3 is TGTGCCAGCACCCTACTGGGAGGGTATGCGAGTTTAGAGACCCAGTACTTC. This sequence encodes CASTLLGGYASLETQYF.

The sample holds many counts of this clonotype. The chain is built from TRBV7-2 and TRBJ1-5; 7 bases align to TRBD1. There are 15 residues in the CDR3. Germline V gene data show CDR1 as SGHTA and CDR2 as FQGNSA. V trimming: 5 bases; J trimming: 1 base; junction bases outside the gene matches: 5. In DNA, the CDR3 is TGTGCCAGCAGCCTGACAGGGTCGAGCAATCAGCCCCAGCATTTT. The encoded protein is CASSLTGSSNQPQHF.

This clonotype was seen more than once but under ten times. This chain connects TRBV5-1 to TRBJ2-1; 11 bases match TRBD2. The junction had 6 bases not matched to a gene; V was cut back by 3 bases and J by 4 bases. The CDR3 runs 16 residues. CDR1 is SGHRS, CDR2 YFSETQ, per germline. CDR3 residues: CASSWAPSGGYNEQFF. The CDR3 region has the DNA TGCGCCAGCAGCTGGGCCCCTAGCGGGGGGTACAATGAGCAGTTCTTC.

The genes are TRBV4-1 and TRBJ2-1, with TRBD2 identical over 9 bases. CDR1 is MGHRA and CDR2 is YSYEKL in the germline V gene. CDR3 length: 16 amino acids. V was pared by 0 bases and J by 5 bases, with 5 bases of the junction left unmatched. The CDR3 protein is CASSQERGTSNNEQFF. As DNA, the CDR3 is TGCGCCAGCAGCCAAGAAAGAGGGACTAGCAACAATGAGCAGTTCTTC.

This rearrangement joins TRBV7-8 to TRBJ2-2, with no clear D. This CDR3 has 15 amino acids. Trimming pared 1 base from V and 1 base from J, leaving 7 bases between. Germline V CDR1 and CDR2: SGHVS, FQNEAQ. The CDR3 region has the DNA TGTGCCAGCAGCTTAGGACGGCAGAACACCGGGGAGCTGTTTTTT. Its protein is CASSLGRQNTGELFF.

The table lists this clonotype with a few counts. V and J are TRBV20-1 and TRBJ2-3, with no clear D. V shed 3 bases and J shed 7 bases, with 17 bases lying between them. The CDR3 extends over 14 amino acids. Germline loops: CDR1 DFQATT, CDR2 SNEGSKA (reference sequence). The CDR3 region is CSARRVVKGNTQYF. DNA of the CDR3: TGCAGTGCTAGGAGAGTTGTGAAGGGAAATACGCAGTATTTT.

This rearrangement joins TRBV6-5 to TRBJ1-4; D may be TRBD1 (5 bases). Germline CDR1 reads MNHEY; CDR2 reads SVGAGI. The CDR3 is made up of 14 amino acids. Trimming left V 2 bases short and J 10 bases short, with 14 bases between. The CDR3 sequence: CASSYQWGDGKLFF. In DNA form, the CDR3 reads TGTGCCAGCAGTTACCAATGGGGGGATGGAAAACTGTTTTTT.

The chain has TRBV27 and TRBJ1-5, with D tentatively TRBD1 (5 bases). The ends were cut back, 1 base at V and 4 bases at J, with 8 bases in the middle. This CDR3 region has 14 residues. Germline lookup yields CDR1 MNHEY and CDR2 SMNVEV (reference sequence). CDR3 sequence (DNA): TGTGCCAGCAGTTTATGGCCAGGGAATCAGCCCCAGCATTTT. Translating it yields CASSLWPGNQPQHF.